The 13 T cell receptor beta chains presented below share a single source sample, sequenced in a study of blood T cell repertoires in COVID-19. The method was immunoSEQ multiplex PCR; TCRdb's version includes in-frame clones alone and lacks a portion of them. The sample records about 100,000 clones, 91% being singletons. The sample consisted of peripheral blood. The receptor set was obtained from a man in his fifties or sixties with acute or convalescent COVID-19.

This clone showed up just a few times. The genes are TRBV13 and TRBJ2-1, with a tentative D call TRBD1 (5 bases). Germline V lookup: CDR1 PRHDT, CDR2 FYEKMQ (reference sequence). The CDR3 covers 15 residues. V was pared by 1 base and J by 0 bases, with 7 bases between. The CDR3 spells CASSLVGDSYNEQFF. CDR3 bases: TGTGCCAGCAGCTTAGTAGGGGACTCCTACAATGAGCAGTTCTTC.

The chain is built from TRBV11-3 and TRBJ2-5, with 7 bases lining up with TRBD2. Germline-derived CDR1 and CDR2 are SGHNT and YENEEA. The junction had 12 bases not matched to a gene; V was cut back by 6 bases and J by 2 bases. This CDR3 spans 16 amino acids. CDR3 region: CASSISIGGGQETQYF. In DNA form, the CDR3 reads TGTGCCAGCAGTATTTCGATTGGCGGGGGACAAGAGACCCAGTACTTC.

V usage is TRBV20-1 and J usage is TRBJ2-1, with 11 bases matching TRBD2. The CDR3 spans 13 residues. V was clipped by 3 bases and J by 8 bases; unmatched bases: 3. Per the germline V gene, CDR1 is DFQATT and CDR2 is SNEGSKA (reference sequence). CDR3 in DNA: TGCAGTGCTAGTAGCGGGAGGGCCGATGAGCAGTTCTTC. Protein product: CSASSGRADEQFF.

The rearrangement joins TRBV5-4 to TRBJ1-1; 10 bases map to TRBD1. The ends lost 2 bases at V and 4 bases at J; junction bases unmatched: 5. Germline V lookup: CDR1 SGHNT, CDR2 YYREEE (reference sequence). CDR3 length: 15 amino acids. The CDR3 region is CASSFAGTGVTEAFF. The CDR3 DNA reads TGTGCCAGCAGCTTTGCCGGGACAGGGGTCACTGAAGCTTTCTTT.

The chain recombines TRBV6-6 with TRBJ2-1, with 7 bases fitting TRBD1. Germline V gene data show CDR1 as MNHNY and CDR2 as SVGAGI (reference sequence). CDR3 length equals 15 residues. J gave up 0 bases and V 4 bases, and 3 bases lay outside the gene matches. For the CDR3, the DNA is TGTGCCAGCAGTTCCTACAGGGGCTCCTACAATGAGCAGTTCTTC. Translated: CASSSYRGSYNEQFF.

The chain recombines TRBV3-1 (or the pseudogene TRBV3-2) with TRBJ1-5; 7 nucleotides match TRBD1. The CDR3 extends over 15 amino acids. Trimming removed 4 bases from V and 3 bases from J; junction bases left unmatched: 6. The germline V gene encodes CDR1 LGHDT and CDR2 YNNKEL (reference sequence). CDR3 sequence: CASSLGTDHNQPQHF. CDR3 sequence (DNA): TGTGCCAGCAGCCTAGGGACAGATCACAATCAGCCCCAGCATTTT.

The chain employs TRBV7-8 and TRBJ2-2; TRBD2 might be the D (6 bases). CDR1 and CDR2 from the germline V gene are SGHVS and FQNEAQ. The CDR3 totals 15 residues. V lost 3 bases and J 7 bases, leaving 15 bases between the germline ends. DNA for the CDR3: TGTGCCAGCAGCTTCCGAGGAGGGCCCAACGGGGAGCTGTTTTTT. Encoded protein: CASSFRGGPNGELFF.

The V call is TRBV3-1 (or the pseudogene TRBV3-2), the J call TRBJ1-2; 9 positions match TRBD1. The CDR3 consists of 14 residues. V shed 1 base and J 8 bases; nucleotides not matched to a gene: 5. In germline, CDR1 is LGHDT, CDR2 YNNKEL (reference sequence). CDR3 DNA sequence: TGTGCCAGCAGCCAAGGGGACAGGGTTTACGGCTACACCTTC. Translating it yields CASSQGDRVYGYTF.

The chain has TRBV18 and TRBJ1-1, with 8 bases fitting TRBD1. Germline V gene data show CDR1 as KGHSH and CDR2 as LQKENI. V lost 2 bases and J lost 2; bases outside the gene matches: 7. CDR3 length equals 16 residues. DNA of the CDR3: TGTGCCAGCTCACCATCTTGGACAGGGAGTAACACTGAAGCTTTCTTT. This gives the protein CASSPSWTGSNTEAFF.

The chain employs TRBV19 and TRBJ1-1; 10 bases fit TRBD1. This CDR3 comprises 13 residues. V was pared by 5 bases and J by 10 bases, with 7 bases of the junction left unmatched. The germline CDR1 and CDR2 sequences are LNHDA and SQIVND (reference sequence). The CDR3 bases are TGTGCCAGTAGTGTCGACAGGGGGCGAAGAGCTTTCTTT. Translation: CASSVDRGRRAFF.

This chain joins TRBV3-1 (or the pseudogene TRBV3-2) and TRBJ1-5; no definite D call. Trimming cost V 5 bases and J 4 bases, with 9 bases left between them. Germline CDR1 reads LGHDT; CDR2 reads YNNKEL (reference sequence). The CDR3 is 13 residues long. The CDR3 sequence: CASSMMRNQPQHF. DNA of the CDR3: TGTGCCAGCAGCATGATGAGAAATCAGCCCCAGCATTTT.

This chain uses TRBV5-5 with TRBJ1-6; D is ambiguous. Trimming took off 1 base at V and 9 bases at J, with 14 bases between the two ends. Looked up from germline, CDR1 is SGHKS and CDR2 is YYEKEE (reference sequence). This CDR3 is built from 15 residues. The CDR3 DNA is TGTGCCAGCAGCTTGTTGTCAGGTGGGAGTTCACCCCTCCACTTT. This encodes CASSLLSGGSSPLHF.

Comments on this clone: The junction shows a germline mismatch at one end, possibly a read error. The rearrangement joins TRBV28 to TRBJ2-1; 11 bases fit TRBD2. The V gene's germline CDR1 is MDHEN and CDR2 SYDVKM. The CDR3 has 14 residues. For the CDR3, the DNA is TGTGCCAGCAGCCTTCTTAGCGGGAGGGCCGACGGGGTCTTC. Protein sequence: CASSLLSGRADGVF.